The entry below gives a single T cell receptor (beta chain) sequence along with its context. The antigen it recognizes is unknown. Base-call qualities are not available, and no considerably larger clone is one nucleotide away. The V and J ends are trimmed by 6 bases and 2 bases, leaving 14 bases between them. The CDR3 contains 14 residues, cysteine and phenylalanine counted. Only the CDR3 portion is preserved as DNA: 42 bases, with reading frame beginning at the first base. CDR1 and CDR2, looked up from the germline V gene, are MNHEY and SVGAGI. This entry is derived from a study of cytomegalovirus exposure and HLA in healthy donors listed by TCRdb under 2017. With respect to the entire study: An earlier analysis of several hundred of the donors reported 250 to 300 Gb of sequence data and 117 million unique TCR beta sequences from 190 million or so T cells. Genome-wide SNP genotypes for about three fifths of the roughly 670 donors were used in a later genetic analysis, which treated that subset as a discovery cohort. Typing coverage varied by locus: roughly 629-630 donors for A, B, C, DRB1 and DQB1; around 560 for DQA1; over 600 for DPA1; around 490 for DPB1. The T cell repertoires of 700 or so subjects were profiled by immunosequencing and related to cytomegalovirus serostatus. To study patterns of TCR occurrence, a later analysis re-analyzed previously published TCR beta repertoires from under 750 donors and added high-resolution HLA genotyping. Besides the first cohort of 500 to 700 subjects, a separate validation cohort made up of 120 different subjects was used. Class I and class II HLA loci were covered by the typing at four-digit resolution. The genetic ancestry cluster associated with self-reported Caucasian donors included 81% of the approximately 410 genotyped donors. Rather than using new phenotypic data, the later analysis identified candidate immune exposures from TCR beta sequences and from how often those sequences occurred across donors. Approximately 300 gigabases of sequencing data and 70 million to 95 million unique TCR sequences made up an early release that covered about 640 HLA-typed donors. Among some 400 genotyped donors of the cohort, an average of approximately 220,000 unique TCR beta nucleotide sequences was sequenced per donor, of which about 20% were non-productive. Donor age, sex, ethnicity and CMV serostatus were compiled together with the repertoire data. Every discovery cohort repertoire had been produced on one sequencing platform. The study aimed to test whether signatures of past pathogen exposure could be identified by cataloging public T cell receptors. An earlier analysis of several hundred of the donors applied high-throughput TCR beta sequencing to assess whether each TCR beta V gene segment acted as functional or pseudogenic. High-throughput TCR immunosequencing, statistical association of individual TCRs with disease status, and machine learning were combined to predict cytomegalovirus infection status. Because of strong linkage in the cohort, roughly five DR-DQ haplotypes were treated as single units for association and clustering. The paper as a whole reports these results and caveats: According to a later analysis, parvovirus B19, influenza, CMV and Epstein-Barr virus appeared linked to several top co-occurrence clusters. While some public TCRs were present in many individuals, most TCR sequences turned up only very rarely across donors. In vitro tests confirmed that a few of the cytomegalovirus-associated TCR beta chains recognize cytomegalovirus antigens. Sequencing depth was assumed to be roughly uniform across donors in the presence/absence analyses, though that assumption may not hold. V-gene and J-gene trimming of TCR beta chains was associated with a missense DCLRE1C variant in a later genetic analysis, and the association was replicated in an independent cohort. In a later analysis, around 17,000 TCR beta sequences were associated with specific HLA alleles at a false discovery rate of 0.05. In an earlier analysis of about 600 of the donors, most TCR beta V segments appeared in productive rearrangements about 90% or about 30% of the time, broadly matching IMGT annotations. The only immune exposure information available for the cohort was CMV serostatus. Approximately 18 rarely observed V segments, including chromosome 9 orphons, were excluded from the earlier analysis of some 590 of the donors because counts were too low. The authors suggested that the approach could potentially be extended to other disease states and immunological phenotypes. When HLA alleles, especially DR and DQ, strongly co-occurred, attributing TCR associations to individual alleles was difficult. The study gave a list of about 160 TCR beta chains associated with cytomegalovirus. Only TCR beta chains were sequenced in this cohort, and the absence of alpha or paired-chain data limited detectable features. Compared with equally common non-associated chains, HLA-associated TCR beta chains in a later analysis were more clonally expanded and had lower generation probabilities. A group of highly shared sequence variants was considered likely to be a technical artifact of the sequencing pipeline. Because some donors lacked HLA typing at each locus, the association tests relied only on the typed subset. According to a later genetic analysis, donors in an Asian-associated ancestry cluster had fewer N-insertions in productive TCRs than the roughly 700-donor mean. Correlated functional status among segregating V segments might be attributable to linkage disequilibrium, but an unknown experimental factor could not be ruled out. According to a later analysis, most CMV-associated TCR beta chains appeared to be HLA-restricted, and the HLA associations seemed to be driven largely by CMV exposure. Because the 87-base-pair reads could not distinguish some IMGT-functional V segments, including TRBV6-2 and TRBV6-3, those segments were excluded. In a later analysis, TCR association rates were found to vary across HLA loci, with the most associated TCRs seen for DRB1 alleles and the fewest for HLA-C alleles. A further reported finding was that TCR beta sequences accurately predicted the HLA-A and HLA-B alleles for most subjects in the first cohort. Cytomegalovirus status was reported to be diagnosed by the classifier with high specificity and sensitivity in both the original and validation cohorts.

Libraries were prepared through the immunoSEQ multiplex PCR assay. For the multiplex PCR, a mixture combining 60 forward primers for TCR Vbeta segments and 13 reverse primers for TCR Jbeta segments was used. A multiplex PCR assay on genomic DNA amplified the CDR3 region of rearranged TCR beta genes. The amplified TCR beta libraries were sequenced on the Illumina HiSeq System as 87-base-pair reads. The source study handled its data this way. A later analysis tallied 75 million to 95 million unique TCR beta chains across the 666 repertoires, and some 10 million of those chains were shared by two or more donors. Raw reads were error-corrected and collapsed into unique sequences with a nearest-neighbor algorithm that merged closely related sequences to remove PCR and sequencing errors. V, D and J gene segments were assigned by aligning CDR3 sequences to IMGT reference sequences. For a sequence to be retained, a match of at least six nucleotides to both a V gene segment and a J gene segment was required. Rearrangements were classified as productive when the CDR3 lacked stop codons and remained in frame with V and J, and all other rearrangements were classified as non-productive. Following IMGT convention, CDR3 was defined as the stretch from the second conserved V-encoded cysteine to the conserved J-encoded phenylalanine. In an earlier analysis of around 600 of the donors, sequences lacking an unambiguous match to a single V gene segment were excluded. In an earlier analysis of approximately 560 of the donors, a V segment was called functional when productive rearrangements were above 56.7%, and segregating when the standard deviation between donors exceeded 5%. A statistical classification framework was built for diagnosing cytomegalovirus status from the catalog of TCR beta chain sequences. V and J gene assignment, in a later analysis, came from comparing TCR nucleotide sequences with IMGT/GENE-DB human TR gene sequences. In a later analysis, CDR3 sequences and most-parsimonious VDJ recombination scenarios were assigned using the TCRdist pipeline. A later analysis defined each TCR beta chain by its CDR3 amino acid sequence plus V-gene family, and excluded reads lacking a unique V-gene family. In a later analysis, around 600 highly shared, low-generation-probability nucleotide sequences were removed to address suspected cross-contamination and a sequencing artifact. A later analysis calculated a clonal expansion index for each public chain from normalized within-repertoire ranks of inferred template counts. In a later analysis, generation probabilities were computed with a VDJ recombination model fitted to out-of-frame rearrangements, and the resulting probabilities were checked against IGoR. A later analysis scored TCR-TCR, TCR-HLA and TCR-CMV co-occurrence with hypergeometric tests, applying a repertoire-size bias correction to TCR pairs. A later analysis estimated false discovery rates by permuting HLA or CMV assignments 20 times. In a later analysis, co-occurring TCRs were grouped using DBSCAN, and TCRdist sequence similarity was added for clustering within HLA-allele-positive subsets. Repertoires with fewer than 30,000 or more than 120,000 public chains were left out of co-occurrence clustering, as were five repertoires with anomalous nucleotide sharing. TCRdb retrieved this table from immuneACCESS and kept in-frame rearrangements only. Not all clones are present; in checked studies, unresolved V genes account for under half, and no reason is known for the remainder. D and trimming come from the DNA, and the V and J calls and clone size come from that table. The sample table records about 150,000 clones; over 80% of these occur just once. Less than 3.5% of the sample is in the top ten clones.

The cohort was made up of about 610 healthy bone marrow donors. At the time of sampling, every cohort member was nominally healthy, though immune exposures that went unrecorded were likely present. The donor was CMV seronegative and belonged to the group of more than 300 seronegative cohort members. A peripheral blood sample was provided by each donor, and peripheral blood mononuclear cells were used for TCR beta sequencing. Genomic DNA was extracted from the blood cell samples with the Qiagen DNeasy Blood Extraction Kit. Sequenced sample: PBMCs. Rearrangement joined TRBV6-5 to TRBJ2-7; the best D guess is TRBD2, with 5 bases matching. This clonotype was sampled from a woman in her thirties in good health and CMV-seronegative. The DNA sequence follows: TGTGCCAGCAGCCCGATTTCCGGGGCCTACGAGCAGTACTTC. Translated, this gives CASSPISGAYEQYF.